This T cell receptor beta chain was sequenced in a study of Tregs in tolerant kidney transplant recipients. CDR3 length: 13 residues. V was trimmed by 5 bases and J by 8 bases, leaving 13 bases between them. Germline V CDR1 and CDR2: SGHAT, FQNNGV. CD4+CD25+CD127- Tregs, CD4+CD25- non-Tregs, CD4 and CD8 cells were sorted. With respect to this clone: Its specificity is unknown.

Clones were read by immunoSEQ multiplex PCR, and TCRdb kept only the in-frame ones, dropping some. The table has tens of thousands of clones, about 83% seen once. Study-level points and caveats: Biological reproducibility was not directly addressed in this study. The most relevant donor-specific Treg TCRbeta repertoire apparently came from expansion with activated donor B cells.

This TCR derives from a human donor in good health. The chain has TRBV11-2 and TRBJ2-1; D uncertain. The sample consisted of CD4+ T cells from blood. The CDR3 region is CASSLPTMHEQFF. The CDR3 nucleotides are TGTGCCAGCAGCCTGCCCACTATGCATGAGCAGTTCTTC.